This record covers a single T cell receptor (beta chain). Version v3.0 of the immunoSEQ assay was performed at survey level. Measured with immunoSEQ multiplex PCR; TCRdb has only the in-frame clones, and not every one. The top ten hold 7% to 9.5% of the sample, which has about 20,000 clones, around 80% seen once. This sample was taken from a study of long-term antiretroviral therapy in people with HIV. V dropped 0 bases and J dropped 5; count of bases not matched to a gene: 7. The germline gives CDR1 SGHRS, CDR2 YFSETQ. The CDR3 extends over 17 amino acids. This material consisted of unsorted PBMCs, taken 1.2 years after starting antiretroviral therapy. The chain employs TRBV5-1 and TRBJ2-2; TRBD2 matches at 10 bases. The clonotype was recovered from a middle-aged woman with HIV. DNA for the CDR3: TGCGCCAGCAGCTTGGTATTGGGACTAGCGATTACCGGGGAGCTGTTTTTT. Translating it yields CASSLVLGLAITGELFF.